These T cell receptor beta chains were read from a single sample in a study of CD8 T cells in ankylosing spondylitis. TCRdb passed the 5' RACE reads through MiXCR, listing each CDR3 protein once. The data show some 140,000 distinct CDR3 sequences, more than 7% seen once. Sequencing input: synovial fluid, either unsorted or a sorted T cell fraction (not recorded which). The receptors derive from a male donor with ankylosing spondylitis. Both conserved end residues are part of each CDR3. Fields, in order: CDR3 DNA, CDR3 protein, D gene, V gene, J gene, clone size. D genes are given only for firm matches. Clone sizes are given selectively: once, few, many, or a class where the clone is expanded.

CDR3nt: TGTGCCAGCAGCCAAAGTCTCCTTAACTATGGCTACACCTTC
CDR3aa: CASSQSLLNYGYTF
d_gene: .
v_gene: TRBV4-2
j_gene: TRBJ1-2
abundance: few

CDR3nt: TGCAGTGGTTCCCGGAGTCTCGAGCAGTTCTTC
CDR3aa: CSGSRSLEQFF
d_gene: .
v_gene: TRBV20-1
j_gene: TRBJ2-1
abundance: many

CDR3nt: TGTGCCAGCAGCGCTTCCCTAGCGGGAGGGTTGTTTGAGCAGTTCTTC
CDR3aa: CASSASLAGGLFEQFF
d_gene: TRBD2
v_gene: TRBV9
j_gene: TRBJ2-1
abundance: few

CDR3nt: TGTGCCAGCAGCTTTTATACGGGAGGGCCTTCGCGCGAGCAGTACTTC
CDR3aa: CASSFYTGGPSREQYF
d_gene: TRBD2
v_gene: TRBV7-2
j_gene: TRBJ2-7
abundance: many

CDR3nt: TGCAGTGCTCCAGCGGGAGTTGGATACAATGAGCAGTTCTTC
CDR3aa: CSAPAGVGYNEQFF
d_gene: TRBD2
v_gene: TRBV20-1
j_gene: TRBJ2-1
abundance: .

CDR3nt: TGCAGTGCTGCTTACCTTGGCTTTAACAATGAGCAGTTCTTC
CDR3aa: CSAAYLGFNNEQFF
d_gene: .
v_gene: TRBV20-1
j_gene: TRBJ2-1
abundance: few

CDR3nt: TGTGCCAGCTCACCTCTACAGGGATCCCTCACTGAAGCTTTCTTT
CDR3aa: CASSPLQGSLTEAFF
d_gene: .
v_gene: TRBV18
j_gene: TRBJ1-1
abundance: few

CDR3nt: TGTGCCAGCAGCTTGCTTAACGCCGGGGAGCTGTTTTTT
CDR3aa: CASSLLNAGELFF
d_gene: .
v_gene: TRBV5-4
j_gene: TRBJ2-2
abundance: .

CDR3nt: TGCAGTGCCCCAGACGCGGGACAGCTTACCGGGGAGCTGTTTTTT
CDR3aa: CSAPDAGQLTGELFF
d_gene: .
v_gene: TRBV20-1
j_gene: TRBJ2-2
abundance: few

CDR3nt: TGCGCCAGCAGCTTGGCCGTCGCGACAGATACGCAGTATTTT
CDR3aa: CASSLAVATDTQYF
d_gene: .
v_gene: TRBV5-1
j_gene: TRBJ2-3
abundance: few

CDR3nt: TGTGCCACCAGCAGAGTATACAGCTCGGATACGCAGTATTTT
CDR3aa: CATSRVYSSDTQYF
d_gene: .
v_gene: TRBV15
j_gene: TRBJ2-3
abundance: many

CDR3nt: TGTGCCAGCAGTTTAATTCGGAGCTACGAGCAGTACTTC
CDR3aa: CASSLIRSYEQYF
d_gene: .
v_gene: TRBV12-3/TRBV12-4
j_gene: TRBJ2-7
abundance: many

CDR3nt: TGCAGTGCTAGTTCGGGGGGAGACGGGGAGCTGTTTTTT
CDR3aa: CSASSGGDGELFF
d_gene: TRBD2
v_gene: TRBV20-1
j_gene: TRBJ2-2
abundance: .

CDR3nt: TGCGCCAGCAGCATTACCGCAGCTCAAGAGACCCAGTACTTC
CDR3aa: CASSITAAQETQYF
d_gene: .
v_gene: TRBV4-1
j_gene: TRBJ2-5
abundance: few

CDR3nt: TGTGCCAGCAGCCCGGTGCTAAGAGGTGGCTACACCTTC
CDR3aa: CASSPVLRGGYTF
d_gene: .
v_gene: TRBV3-1
j_gene: TRBJ1-2
abundance: .

CDR3nt: TGTGCCAGCAGCTCGTCCTGGAATGAGCAGTTCTTC
CDR3aa: CASSSSWNEQFF
d_gene: .
v_gene: TRBV7-9
j_gene: TRBJ2-1
abundance: many

CDR3nt: TGCAGTGCTAGAAGGGAAAGCGGGGCGGCATTCTTC
CDR3aa: CSARRESGAAFF
d_gene: TRBD2
v_gene: TRBV20-1
j_gene: TRBJ2-1
abundance: few

CDR3nt: TGTGCCAGCAGTGAACGAAGAGCCGGCGAGCAGTACTTC
CDR3aa: CASSERRAGEQYF
d_gene: .
v_gene: TRBV6-1
j_gene: TRBJ2-7
abundance: few

CDR3nt: TGTGCCATCAGTGAGTCCCTGGGGAGCTCCTACAATGAGCAGTTCTTC
CDR3aa: CAISESLGSSYNEQFF
d_gene: .
v_gene: TRBV10-3
j_gene: TRBJ2-1
abundance: many

CDR3nt: TGCAGTGCATCGGGTATCGCCTATAATTCACCCCTCCACTTT
CDR3aa: CSASGIAYNSPLHF
d_gene: .
v_gene: TRBV20-1
j_gene: TRBJ1-6
abundance: few

CDR3nt: TGTGCCAGCAGCCTCCCCCGGGGATTCGGCGATGAGCAGTTCTTC
CDR3aa: CASSLPRGFGDEQFF
d_gene: .
v_gene: TRBV7-2
j_gene: TRBJ2-1
abundance: many

CDR3nt: TGTGCCAGCGGGCTAGCGGGCGACCAAGAGACCCAGTACTTC
CDR3aa: CASGLAGDQETQYF
d_gene: TRBD2
v_gene: TRBV7-9
j_gene: TRBJ2-5
abundance: many